This T cell receptor beta chain stems from a study of blood T cell repertoires in COVID-19. Study at large: Collection of acute and convalescent COVID-19 samples took place in the United States, Italy and Spain. Sources were T cells, B-cell-depleted T cells, or PBMCs; the material itself was cDNA or gDNA.

The CDR3 contains 12 residues. Germline V gene lookup returns CDR1 KGHSH and CDR2 LQKENI. Trimming removed 5 bases at V and 6 bases at J, with 11 bases between. Per the original methods: By means of reference gene primer amplification, nucleated cell counts were estimated. Using immunoSEQ multiplex PCR, the repertoire was profiled, and TCRdb retains in-frame clones only, with some absent. That table gives V, J and clone size, and the DNA gave D and trimming. The data show some 200,000 clones, around four fifths seen once. This chain uses TRBV18 with TRBJ2-7, with D possibly TRBD2 on 6 matching bases. The sequencing input was peripheral blood. The clonotype comes from a human donor with acute or convalescent COVID-19. The donor label of this sample is uncertain. The CDR3: CASSERRGEQYF. The CDR3 coding sequence is TGTGCCAGCTCAGAACGGCGGGGCGAGCAGTACTTC.